This T cell receptor beta chain emerged from a study of post-analysis software for immune sequencing data. Findings and limits, study-wide: A handful of TRBV segments (TRBV5-6, TRBV5-1 and TRBV20-1 among them) occurred more frequently in patients than in controls.

The CDR3 totals 16 residues. Trimming removed 5 bases at V and 3 bases at J, with 17 bases between. On this clonotype itself: Its specificity is not known.

Every TCR beta cDNA library bore unique molecular identifiers. Each CDR3 protein gets one entry after TCRdb re-called the PCR reads with MiXCR. The sample carries more than 500,000 distinct CDR3 sequences, 34% recorded once. The source of this sequence is a girl between 2 and 17 years old with multiple sclerosis. The sample taken for sequencing was blood. V and J are TRBV12-3 or TRBV12-4 and TRBJ1-5, with D possibly matching TRBD1 (5 bases). The CDR3 reads CASSAIGGDLNQPQHF. Here the CDR3 DNA reads TGTGCCAGCAGTGCCATTGGGGGGGACCTCAATCAGCCCCAGCATTTT.